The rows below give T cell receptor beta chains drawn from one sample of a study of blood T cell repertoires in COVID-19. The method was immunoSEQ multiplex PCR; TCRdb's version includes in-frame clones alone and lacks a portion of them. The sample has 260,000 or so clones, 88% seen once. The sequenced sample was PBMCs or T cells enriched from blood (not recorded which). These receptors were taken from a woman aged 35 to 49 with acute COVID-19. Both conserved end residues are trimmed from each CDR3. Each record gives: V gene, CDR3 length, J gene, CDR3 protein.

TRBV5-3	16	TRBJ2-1	ARLGDRAAGFAYNEQF
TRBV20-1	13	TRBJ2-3	SASRAGESTDTQY
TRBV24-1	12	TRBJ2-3	ATSAVYGTDTQY
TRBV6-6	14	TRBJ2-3	ASSYSLAVAGDTQY
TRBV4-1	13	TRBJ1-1	ASSQVGDRFTEAF
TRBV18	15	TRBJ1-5	ASSPLATGGSNQPQH
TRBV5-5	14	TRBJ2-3	ASSLWVGQSTDTQY
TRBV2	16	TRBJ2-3	ASTPATLASGVADTQY
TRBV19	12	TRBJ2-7	ASSIRSQGYEQY
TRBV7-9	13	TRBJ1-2	ASSLAQGVNYGYT
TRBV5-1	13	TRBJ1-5	ASSSGTGDSQPQH
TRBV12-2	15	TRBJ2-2	ASRLISGHPRTGELF
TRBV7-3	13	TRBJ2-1	ASSQEGAWDNEQF
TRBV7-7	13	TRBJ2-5	ASSMRTGETETQY
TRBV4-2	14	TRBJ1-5	ASSPARRERNQPQH
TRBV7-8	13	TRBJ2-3	ASSLGLAGLDTQY
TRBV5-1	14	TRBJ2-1	ASSSRGTGGYNEQF
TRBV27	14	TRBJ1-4	ASSRGQGSMRGKLF
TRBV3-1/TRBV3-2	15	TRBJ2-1	ASSQDLTGTSYNEQF
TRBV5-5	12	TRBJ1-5	ASSLEHSNQPQH
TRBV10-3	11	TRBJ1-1	AIKVDMNTEAF
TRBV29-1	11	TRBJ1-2	SVEEGGAGGYT
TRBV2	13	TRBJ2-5	ASSPRGQGGETQY
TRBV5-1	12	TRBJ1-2	ASSNQGANYGYT
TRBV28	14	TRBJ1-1	ASSPAQGLRNTEAF
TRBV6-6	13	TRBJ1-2	ASSSGYGANYGYT
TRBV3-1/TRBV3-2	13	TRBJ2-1	ASSQDGGAFDEQF
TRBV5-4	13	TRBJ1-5	ASSQGQFSNQPQH
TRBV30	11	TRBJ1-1	AWSFPGGGRAF
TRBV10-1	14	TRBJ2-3	ASSESTGGATDTQY
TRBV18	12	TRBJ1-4	ASSLGRANEKLF
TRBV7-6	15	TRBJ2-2	ASSHSRSGLNTGELF